Listed below are T cell receptor beta chains from one sample, sequenced in a study of blood T cells in healthy people across ages. TCRdb redid the calling of the 5' RACE reads with MiXCR, one entry per CDR3 protein. The profile shows more than 800,000 distinct CDR3 sequences, 25% to 30% of them singletons. Specimen: blood. These receptors were collected from a woman of 80 years or more in good health. Both conserved end residues are part of each CDR3. A D gene is named only where the DNA matches it firmly. Not every row has a clone size; where given, it reads once, few, many or a size class.

d_call	clone_size	v_call	j_call	cdr3_nt	cdr3_aa
TRBD1	many	TRBV24-1	TRBJ2-1	TGTGCCACCAGTGATCCGGGACAGGGGGCTGACAATGAGCAGTTCTTC	CATSDPGQGADNEQFF
TRBD2	NA	TRBV4-2	TRBJ2-5	TGTGCCAGCAGCCAAGGAGCGGGGGCCTTAGAGACCCAGTACTTC	CASSQGAGALETQYF
TRBD2	many	TRBV20-1	TRBJ2-3	TGCAGTGCTAGAGCCCCCTATCGGGCGGGGGGAACAGATACGCAGTATTTT	CSARAPYRAGGTDTQYF
NA	few	TRBV7-2	TRBJ1-1	TGTGCCAGCAGCTTAGAGGGGTTTCGCACTGAAGCTTTCTTT	CASSLEGFRTEAFF
NA	NA	TRBV7-9	TRBJ2-5	TGTGCCAGCAGCGACTACAGGGAGGTGGAGACCCAGTACTTC	CASSDYREVETQYF
NA	many	TRBV7-2	TRBJ1-6	TGTGCCAGCAGCTTAGTTGGGGAGTTTAATTCACCCCTCCACTTT	CASSLVGEFNSPLHF
NA	many	TRBV6-6	TRBJ1-2	TGTGCCAGCAGCGGGGACCCGCAGCCCTCTAACTATGGCTACACCTTC	CASSGDPQPSNYGYTF
TRBD1	NA	TRBV20-1	TRBJ2-7	TGCAGTGCTAGAGATGCTGGGACAGGGGTCCACGAGCAGTACTTC	CSARDAGTGVHEQYF
TRBD2	few	TRBV20-1	TRBJ2-5	TGCAGTGCTATCAGCGGGGGGGCCGGGGGGACCCAGTACTTC	CSAISGGAGGTQYF
TRBD2	many	TRBV7-9	TRBJ2-1	TGTGCCAGCACCCTACTAGCGGGGGCCACGAATGAGCAGTTCTTC	CASTLLAGATNEQFF
TRBD1	NA	TRBV5-1	TRBJ2-7	TGCGCCAGCAGCTTACCGGGACAGAGCTCCTACGAGCAGTACTTC	CASSLPGQSSYEQYF
TRBD2	many	TRBV9	TRBJ2-1	TGTGCCAGCAGCGACGCGGGGGACGCCTACAATGAGCAGTTCTTC	CASSDAGDAYNEQFF
TRBD1	many	TRBV27	TRBJ1-1	TGTGCCAGCAGCTGGACAGGGCGGACTGAAGCTTTCTTT	CASSWTGRTEAFF
NA	once	TRBV7-9	TRBJ1-1	TGTGCCAGCAGCTTAGCGCCGGGGATGGATCCGAACACTGAAGCTTTCTTT	CASSLAPGMDPNTEAFF
TRBD1	many	TRBV7-2	TRBJ1-2	TGTGCCAGCAGCTTCGCCGGGACAGGGGACTATGGCTACACCTTC	CASSFAGTGDYGYTF
NA	many	TRBV11-2	TRBJ2-5	TGTGCCAGCAGCTTAGACACGGGACAAGAGACCCAGTACTTC	CASSLDTGQETQYF
NA	NA	TRBV12-3/TRBV12-4	TRBJ1-5	TGTGCCAGCAGGGGGTCATATCAGCCCCAGCATTTT	CASRGSYQPQHF
NA	NA	TRBV13	TRBJ1-1	TGTGCCAGCAGCTTAAGGGGCCGGGGAAGCGAAGCTTTCTTT	CASSLRGRGSEAFF
NA	few	TRBV7-2	TRBJ2-6	TGTGCCGGCAGCCCGTCTGGGGCCAACGTCCTGACTTTC	CAGSPSGANVLTF
NA	NA	TRBV12-5	TRBJ1-2	TGTGCTAGTGGCCTTATGCCGGACGGGTCCTATGGCTACACCTTC	CASGLMPDGSYGYTF
NA	once	TRBV10-3	TRBJ2-7	TGTGCCATCAGCGACAGCTCCTACGAGCAGTACTTC	CAISDSSYEQYF
NA	NA	TRBV21-1	TRBJ2-7	TGTGCCAGCGCGGACAGTTACGAGCAGTACTTC	CASADSYEQYF
NA	many	TRBV29-1	TRBJ2-3	TGCAGCGTTGGGAAGCAGCCCACAGATACGCAGTATTTT	CSVGKQPTDTQYF
NA	many	TRBV6-6	TRBJ2-1	TGTGCCAGCAGTCCCCCCTTAGCGTCAGGTGAGCAGTTCTTC	CASSPPLASGEQFF
NA	NA	TRBV6-2/TRBV6-3	TRBJ2-2	TGTGCCAGCAGTCACTTGAGCCCCGGGGAGCTGTTTTTT	CASSHLSPGELFF
NA	NA	TRBV20-1	TRBJ2-5	TGCAGTGCTAGAACTCACGCCGAACGGCAGTACTTC	CSARTHAERQYF
NA	NA	TRBV5-1	TRBJ2-5	TGCGCCAGCAGCTTGGACTCACGAGGGGAGACCCAGTACTTC	CASSLDSRGETQYF
NA	NA	TRBV20-1	TRBJ1-5	TGCAGTGTTAGAGATATCAGCGGCAATCAGCCCCAGCATTTT	CSVRDISGNQPQHF
NA	many	TRBV28	TRBJ2-7	TGTGCCAGCGGGGGAGTGGCAGGCCAACGCGGTCGGGGCTACGAGCAGTACTTC	CASGGVAGQRGRGYEQYF
NA	few	TRBV30	TRBJ2-7	TGTGCCTGGAGTCGTCAGGGGTTCGAGCAGTACTTC	CAWSRQGFEQYF
TRBD1	NA	TRBV12-3/TRBV12-4	TRBJ1-1	TGTGCCAGCAGCCGGGGGATAACAGGGGAAACTGAAGCTTTCTTT	CASSRGITGETEAFF
TRBD1	many	TRBV20-1	TRBJ1-5	TGCAGTGCTATTCTACAGGGGCTATCCAATCAGCCCCAGCATTTT	CSAILQGLSNQPQHF
TRBD1	many	TRBV12-3/TRBV12-4	TRBJ2-7	TGTGCCAGCAGTGATGGGACAGTATATACCTACGAGCAGTACTTC	CASSDGTVYTYEQYF
NA	NA	TRBV29-1	TRBJ2-5	TGCAGCGTCCGAGGACCGCAAGAGACCCAGTACTTC	CSVRGPQETQYF
TRBD1	few	TRBV20-1	TRBJ1-1	TGCAGTGCTAGTACGACAGGGCCGAACACTGAAGCTTTCTTT	CSASTTGPNTEAFF
NA	NA	TRBV5-1	TRBJ1-6	TGCGCCAGCAGCTTCACAGGAGGAACCAATTCACCCCTCCACTTT	CASSFTGGTNSPLHF
NA	NA	TRBV27	TRBJ1-4	TGTGCCAGCCGTAACAGGGCTGAAAAACTGTTTTTT	CASRNRAEKLFF
TRBD1	few	TRBV27	TRBJ2-2	TGTGCCAGCAGTTTATGGACAGGCGCCACCGGGGAGCTGTTTTTT	CASSLWTGATGELFF
TRBD1	many	TRBV6-1	TRBJ1-2	TGTGCCAGCAGATTGGGACAGGGAGGCGGCTACACCTTC	CASRLGQGGGYTF
NA	many	TRBV10-1	TRBJ2-3	TGCGCCAGCATCATTAGGACAGAAAGCACAGATACGCAGTATTTT	CASIIRTESTDTQYF
TRBD2	NA	TRBV18	TRBJ2-7	TGTGCCAGCTCACCCGTGGTTAGGCTAGCGGGGACCTACGAGCAGTACTTC	CASSPVVRLAGTYEQYF